The 2 T cell receptor beta chains below all came from one sample that was sequenced in a study of tumor and adjacent non-tumor tissue in lung cancer. RNA was extracted from bulk tissue without any cell sorting. The library came from three nested PCR rounds adapted from ARM-PCR protocols. MiXCR was run by TCRdb on the multiplex PCR reads, yielding one entry per CDR3 protein. Of about 79,000 distinct CDR3 sequences listed, around 70% are singletons. Sequenced input: lung tumor tissue. These receptors were collected from a woman aged 40 to 50 with non-small cell lung cancer.

As for this clonotype: This may be a read error, as it is one base from a much larger clone. V is TRBV7-9 and J is TRBJ1-1; D not certain. The CDR3 runs 13 residues. Germline V gene lookup returns CDR1 SEHNR and CDR2 FQNEAQ (reference sequence). V lost 2 bases to trimming and J lost 6 bases, with 10 bases between them. The CDR3 region has the DNA TGTGCCAGCAGCTTAACGGGTGCTGCTGAAGCTTTCTTT. Translation gives CASSLTGAAEAFF.

This clonotype was seen a handful of times. This chain joins TRBV11-3 and TRBJ1-2; D unresolved. CDR3 size: 15 residues. Germline CDR1 reads SGHNT; CDR2 reads YENEEA. The CDR3 bases are TGTGCTAGCTCCCGGCTGGCCAAGCCTAACTATGGCTACACCTTC. Protein product: CASSRLAKPNYGYTF. Filled out from reference TRBV11-3 and TRBJ1-2, the complete variable domain reads EAGVVQSPRYKIIEKKQPVAFWCNPISGHNTLYWYLQNLGQGPELLIRYENEEAVDDSQLPKDRFSAERLKGVDSTLKIQPAELGDSAVYLCASSRLAKPNYGYTFGSGTRLTVV.